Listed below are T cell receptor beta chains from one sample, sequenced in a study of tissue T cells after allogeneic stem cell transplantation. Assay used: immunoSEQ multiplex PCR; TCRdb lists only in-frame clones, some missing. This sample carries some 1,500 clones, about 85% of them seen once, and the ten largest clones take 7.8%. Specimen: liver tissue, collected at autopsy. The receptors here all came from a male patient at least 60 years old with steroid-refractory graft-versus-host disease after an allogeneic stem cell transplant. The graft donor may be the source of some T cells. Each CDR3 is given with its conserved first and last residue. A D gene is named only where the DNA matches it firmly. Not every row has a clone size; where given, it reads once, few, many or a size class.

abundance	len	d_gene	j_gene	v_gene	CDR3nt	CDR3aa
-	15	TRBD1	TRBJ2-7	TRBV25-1	TGTGCCAGCAGTGAATCTAACAGGGGGCGATACGAGCAGTACTTC	CASSESNRGRYEQYF
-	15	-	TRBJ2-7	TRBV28	TGTGCCAGCAGTTTTACGGATGGCAGACGATTGGGGCAGTACTTC	CASSFTDGRRLGQYF
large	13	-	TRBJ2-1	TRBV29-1	TGCAGCGTTGGCGGTTTAGATTACAATGAGCAGTTCTTC	CSVGGLDYNEQFF
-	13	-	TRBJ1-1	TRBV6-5	TGTGCCAGCACGAGCTCCCGAGACACTGAAGCTTTCTTT	CASTSSRDTEAFF
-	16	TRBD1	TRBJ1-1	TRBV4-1	TGCGCCAGCAGCCAAGGGACAGGGGAGGGGAACACTGAAGCTTTCTTT	CASSQGTGEGNTEAFF
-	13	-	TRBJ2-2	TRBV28	TGTGCCAGCAGTTTCAGGGAGGTCGGGGAGCTGTTTTTT	CASSFREVGELFF
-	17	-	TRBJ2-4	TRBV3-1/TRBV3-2	TGTGCCAGCAGCGGACGCTGTCCCTTGCAAAGAAAAAACATTCAGTACTTC	CASSGRCPLQRKNIQYF
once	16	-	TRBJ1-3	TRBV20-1	TGCAGTGCTAGTGAATTAGACGGATTCTCTGGAAACACCATATATTTT	CSASELDGFSGNTIYF
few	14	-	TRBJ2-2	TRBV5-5	TGTGCCAGCAGCTTGGTGGCAGACACCGGGGAGCTGTTTTTT	CASSLVADTGELFF
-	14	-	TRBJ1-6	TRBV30	TGTGCCTGGAGCAGGCTGGCAATTAATTCACCCCTCCACTTT	CAWSRLAINSPLHF
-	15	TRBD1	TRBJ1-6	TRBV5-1	TGCGCCAGCAGCCCCGGGACAGGGGATAACTCGCCCCTCCACTTT	CASSPGTGDNSPLHF
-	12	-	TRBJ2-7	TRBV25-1	TGTGCCAGCAGTGACAGCTCCTACGAGCAGTACTTC	CASSDSSYEQYF
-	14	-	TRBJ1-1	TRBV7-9	TGTGCCAGCAGCTCCCGACTGGAGAACACTGAAGCTTTCTTT	CASSSRLENTEAFF
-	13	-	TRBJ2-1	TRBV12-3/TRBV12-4	TGTGCCAGCAGTTTCGGCAGGAATCGTGAGCAGTTCTTC	CASSFGRNREQFF
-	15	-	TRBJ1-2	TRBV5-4	TGTGCCAGCAGCTTGGTTTTGGGGACAATTGTTAGCTACACCTTC	CASSLVLGTIVSYTF
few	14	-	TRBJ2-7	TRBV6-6	TGTGCCAGCAGTTACGACGAAGGGTCGTACGAGCAGTACTTC	CASSYDEGSYEQYF
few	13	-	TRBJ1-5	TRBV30	TGTGCCTGGAGTGCTAAGGGGCATCAGCCCCAGCATTTT	CAWSAKGHQPQHF
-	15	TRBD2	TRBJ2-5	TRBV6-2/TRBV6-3	TGTGCCAGCAGTTACAGGGCGGGGGGTCTGGAGACCCAGTACTTC	CASSYRAGGLETQYF
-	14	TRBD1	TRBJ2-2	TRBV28	TGTGCCAGCAGTCCCCAGGGGGCTGGCGGGGAGCTGTTTTTT	CASSPQGAGGELFF
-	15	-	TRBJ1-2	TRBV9	TGTGCCAGCAGCGTAGACGGGGTTGGTTCCGATGGCTACACCTTC	CASSVDGVGSDGYTF
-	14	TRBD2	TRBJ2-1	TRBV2	TGTGCCAGCAGTCGACTAGCGGGGTACAATGAGCAGTTCTTC	CASSRLAGYNEQFF
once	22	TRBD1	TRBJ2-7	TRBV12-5	TGTGCTAGTGGTAAATACCCACAGGCGTCACCCCAAACTCAACAGGGGGGCTACGAGCAGTACTTC	CASGKYPQASPQTQQGGYEQYF
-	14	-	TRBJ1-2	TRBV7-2	TGTGCCAGCAGCTTAGACACAGGCGCAGGAGGCTACACCTTC	CASSLDTGAGGYTF
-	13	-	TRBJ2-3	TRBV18	TGTGCCAGCTCACCACGACGCACAGATACGCAGTATTTT	CASSPRRTDTQYF
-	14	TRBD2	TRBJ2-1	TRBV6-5	TGTGCCAGCAGAGAGCGGGGGGCCTACAATGAGCAGTTCTTC	CASRERGAYNEQFF
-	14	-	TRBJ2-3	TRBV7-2	TGTGCCAGCAGCCCCGGGACGGCCTCGGATACGCAGTATTTT	CASSPGTASDTQYF
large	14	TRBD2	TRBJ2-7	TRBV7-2	TGTGCCAGCAGCCGGCCAGCGGGGGATGGCGAGCAGTACTTC	CASSRPAGDGEQYF
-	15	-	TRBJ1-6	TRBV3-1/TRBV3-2	TGTGCCAGCAGCCAAGATCTACGGGTTATAACACCCCTCCACTTT	CASSQDLRVITPLHF
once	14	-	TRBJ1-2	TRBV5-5	TGTGCCAGCAGCACCAACACAGGAAACTATGGCTACACCTTC	CASSTNTGNYGYTF
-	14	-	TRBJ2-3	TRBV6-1	TGTGCCAGCAGTGAGGGAGGCCCCACAGATACGCAGTATTTT	CASSEGGPTDTQYF
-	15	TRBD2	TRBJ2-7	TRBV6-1	TGTGCCAGCAGTGAGGGACTAGCGGGGGCCTACGAGCAGTACTTC	CASSEGLAGAYEQYF
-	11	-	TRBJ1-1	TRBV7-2	TGTGCCAGCAGCGAGAACACTGAAGCTTTCTTT	CASSENTEAFF
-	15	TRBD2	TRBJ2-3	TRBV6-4	TGTGCCAGCAGTGACTCGACGGGGGGGCCAGATACGCAGTATTTT	CASSDSTGGPDTQYF
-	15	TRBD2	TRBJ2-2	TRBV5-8	TGTGCCAGCAACCGACTAGCTCTGAACACCGGGGAGCTGTTTTTT	CASNRLALNTGELFF
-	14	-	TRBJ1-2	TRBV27	TGTGCCAGCAGTTTAAATTTGGGAGCCTATGGCTACACCTTC	CASSLNLGAYGYTF
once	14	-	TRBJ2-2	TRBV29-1	TGCAGCGTTGGGGGGGTAACGAACACCGGGGAGCTGTTTTTT	CSVGGVTNTGELFF
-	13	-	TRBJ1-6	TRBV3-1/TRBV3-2	TGTGCCAGCAGAGACATAGATAATTCACCCCTCCACTTT	CASRDIDNSPLHF
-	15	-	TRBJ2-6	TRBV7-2	TGTGCCAGCAGCTTGTCTGCCCCTGGGGCCAACGTCCTGACTTTC	CASSLSAPGANVLTF
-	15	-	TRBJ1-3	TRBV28	TGTGCCAGCAGATCGCCGGACAGCCCGGGAAACACCATATATTTT	CASRSPDSPGNTIYF
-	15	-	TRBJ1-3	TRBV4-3	TGCGCCAGCAGCCAAGATGTGAGCTCTGGAAACACCATATATTTT	CASSQDVSSGNTIYF
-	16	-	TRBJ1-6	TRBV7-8	TGTGCCAGCAGCTTAATCAGGGAACGAGGGTATTCACCCCTCCACTTT	CASSLIRERGYSPLHF
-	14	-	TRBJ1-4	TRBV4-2	TGTGCCAGCAGCCCCTTCACAGCAAATGAAAAACTGTTTTTT	CASSPFTANEKLFF
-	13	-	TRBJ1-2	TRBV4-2	TGTGCCAGCAGCCAATCCGGTAACTATGGCTACACCTTC	CASSQSGNYGYTF
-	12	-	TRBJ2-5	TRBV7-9	TGTGCCAGCAGCTTTTCTCAAGAGACCCAGTACTTC	CASSFSQETQYF
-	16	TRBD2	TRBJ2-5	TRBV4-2	TGTGCCAGCAGCCAAGTCCCTAGCGGGGGAAGGGAGACCCAGTACTTC	CASSQVPSGGRETQYF
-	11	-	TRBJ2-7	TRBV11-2	TGTGCCAGCAGCTTAGGACGCGAGCAGTACTTC	CASSLGREQYF
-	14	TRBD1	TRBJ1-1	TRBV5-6	TGTGCCAGCAGCTGGGGACAGGGCGGGACTGAAGCTTTCTTT	CASSWGQGGTEAFF
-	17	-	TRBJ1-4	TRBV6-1	TGTGCCAGCAGTGCGGACACCACTTTTGCAACTAATGAAAAACTGTTTTTT	CASSADTTFATNEKLFF
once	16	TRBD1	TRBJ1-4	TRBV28	TGTGCCAGCAGTTCGGGAAGGGACAGGGGAGGTGAAAAACTGTTTTTT	CASSSGRDRGGEKLFF
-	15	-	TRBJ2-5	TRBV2	TGTGCCAGCAGTGAAAGGTCAGGCCCCCAAGAGACCCAGTACTTC	CASSERSGPQETQYF
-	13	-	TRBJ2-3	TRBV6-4	TGTGCCAGCAGTGAGCGGGGCACAGATACGCAGTATTTT	CASSERGTDTQYF
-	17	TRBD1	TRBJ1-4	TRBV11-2	TGTGCCAGCAGCTTAGCCCGCGGACAGGGCACTAATGAAAAACTGTTTTTT	CASSLARGQGTNEKLFF
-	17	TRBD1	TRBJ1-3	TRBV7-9	TGTGCCAGCAGCCGTTTGGACAGGCCACGGTGGGGAAACACCATATATTTT	CASSRLDRPRWGNTIYF
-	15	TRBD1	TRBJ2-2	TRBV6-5	TGTGCCAGCATCACAGGGGGAGGTCGCACCGGGGAGCTGTTTTTT	CASITGGGRTGELFF
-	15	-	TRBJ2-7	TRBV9	TGTGCCAGCAGCGTCCGAGGTATCGACTCCTACGAGCAGTACTTC	CASSVRGIDSYEQYF